This T cell receptor beta chain was retrieved from a study of OX40 agonist ivuxolimab in advanced cancers. As for the study in general: One patient with hepatocellular carcinoma and two with cutaneous melanoma, three in all, had partial responses. Notes on the study in general: Compared with CD4+, CD8+ T cells on average had more expanded clones.

Profiling relied on immunoSEQ multiplex PCR, and the TCRdb table lists in-frame clones only, not all of them. The table records tens of thousands of clones, 91% of them present only once. On this clone itself: Its specificity is unknown.

CDR1 is SGHRS, CDR2 YFSETQ, per germline. CDR3 length equals 15 residues. With 5 bases removed from V and 1 base from J, the gap between germline ends came to 15 bases. The chain carries TRBV5-1 and TRBJ1-1, with D perhaps matching TRBD1 (5 bases). This sequence was found in an adult with an advanced solid tumor such as melanoma, head and neck, liver or kidney cancer. The sequencing used CD4+ or CD8+ T cells sorted from blood, collected in a trial of the OX40 agonist ivuxolimab. DNA for the CDR3: TGCGCCAGCAGGCGCAGGGTAGGGGAGAACACTGAAGCTTTCTTT. This codes for CASRRRVGENTEAFF.